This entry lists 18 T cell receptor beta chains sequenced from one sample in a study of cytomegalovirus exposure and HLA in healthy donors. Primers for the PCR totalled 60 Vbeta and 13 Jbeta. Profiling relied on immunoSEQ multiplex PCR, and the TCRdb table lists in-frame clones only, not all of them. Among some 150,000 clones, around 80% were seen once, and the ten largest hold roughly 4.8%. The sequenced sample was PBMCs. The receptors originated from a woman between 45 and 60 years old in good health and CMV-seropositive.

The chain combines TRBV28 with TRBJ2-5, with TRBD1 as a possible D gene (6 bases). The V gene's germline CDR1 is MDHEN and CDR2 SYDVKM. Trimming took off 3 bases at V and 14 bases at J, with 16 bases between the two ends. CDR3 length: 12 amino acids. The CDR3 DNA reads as TGTGCCAGCAGTTTTGCAGGGGCGGGTCCATACTTC. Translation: CASSFAGAGPYF.

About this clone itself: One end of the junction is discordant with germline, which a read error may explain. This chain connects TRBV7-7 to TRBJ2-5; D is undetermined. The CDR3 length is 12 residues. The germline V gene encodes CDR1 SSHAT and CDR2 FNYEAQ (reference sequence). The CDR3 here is CASSALQETQYF. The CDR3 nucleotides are TGTGCTAGCAGTGCCCTACAAGAGACCCAGTACTTC.

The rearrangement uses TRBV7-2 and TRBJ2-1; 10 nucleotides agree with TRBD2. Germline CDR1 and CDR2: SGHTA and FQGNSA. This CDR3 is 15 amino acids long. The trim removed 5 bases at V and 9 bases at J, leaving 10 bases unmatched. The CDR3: CASSLSGRPGSEQFF. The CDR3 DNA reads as TGTGCCAGCAGCCTTAGCGGGAGGCCTGGGAGTGAGCAGTTCTTC.

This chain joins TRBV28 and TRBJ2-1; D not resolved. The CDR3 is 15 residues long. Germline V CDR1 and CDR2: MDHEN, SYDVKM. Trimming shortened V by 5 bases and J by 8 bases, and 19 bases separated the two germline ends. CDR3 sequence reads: CASSGSKARGHEQFF. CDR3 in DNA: TGTGCCAGCAGTGGGTCGAAAGCGAGAGGTCATGAGCAGTTCTTC. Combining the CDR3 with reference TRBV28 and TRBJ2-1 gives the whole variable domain DVKVTQSSRYLVKRTGEKVFLECVQDMDHENMFWYRQDPGLGLRLIYFSYDVKMKEKGDIPEGYSVSREKKERFSLILESASTNQTSMYLCASSGSKARGHEQFFGPGTRLTVL.

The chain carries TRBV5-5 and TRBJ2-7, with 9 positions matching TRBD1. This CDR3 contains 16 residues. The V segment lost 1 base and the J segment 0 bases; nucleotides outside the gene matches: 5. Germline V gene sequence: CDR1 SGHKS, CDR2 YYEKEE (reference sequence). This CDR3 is CASSLYGTGYSYEQYF. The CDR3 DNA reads TGTGCCAGCAGCTTGTACGGGACAGGGTACTCCTACGAGCAGTACTTC.

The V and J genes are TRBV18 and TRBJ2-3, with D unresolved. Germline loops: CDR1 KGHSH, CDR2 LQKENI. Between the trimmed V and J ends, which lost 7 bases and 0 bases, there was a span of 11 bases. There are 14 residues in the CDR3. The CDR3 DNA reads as TGTGCCAGCTTCAACAGAGCTAGCACAGATACGCAGTATTTT. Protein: CASFNRASTDTQYF.

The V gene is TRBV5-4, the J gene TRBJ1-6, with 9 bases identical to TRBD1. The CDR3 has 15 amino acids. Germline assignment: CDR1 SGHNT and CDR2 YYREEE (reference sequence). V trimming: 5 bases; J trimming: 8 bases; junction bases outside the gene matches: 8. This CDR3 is CASRDPRTGDSPLHF. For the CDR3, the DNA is TGTGCCAGCAGGGATCCAAGGACAGGGGATTCACCCCTCCACTTT.

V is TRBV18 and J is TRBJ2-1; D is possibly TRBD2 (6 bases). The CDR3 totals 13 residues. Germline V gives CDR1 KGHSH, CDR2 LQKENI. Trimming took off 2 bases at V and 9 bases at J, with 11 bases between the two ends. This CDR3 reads CASSPVHGGEQFF. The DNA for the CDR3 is TGTGCCAGCTCACCAGTTCACGGGGGTGAGCAGTTCTTC.

The CDR3 region has the DNA TGTGCCATCAGTGGTCAGACGGGAGCTAACTATGGCTACACCTTC. Protein: CAISGQTGANYGYTF. This chain connects TRBV10-3 to TRBJ1-2; no clear D. CDR1 and CDR2 (germline): ENHRY, SYGVKD. V shed 4 bases and J shed 0 bases, with 12 bases lying between them. This CDR3 contains 15 residues.

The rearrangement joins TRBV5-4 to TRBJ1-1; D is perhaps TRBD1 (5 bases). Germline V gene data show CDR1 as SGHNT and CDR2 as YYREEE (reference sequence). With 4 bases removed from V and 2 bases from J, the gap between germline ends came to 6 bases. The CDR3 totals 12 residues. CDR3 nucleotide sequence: TGTGCCAGCAGCAGGGGCAACACTGAAGCTTTCTTT. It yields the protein CASSRGNTEAFF. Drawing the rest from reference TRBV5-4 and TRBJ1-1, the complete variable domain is ETGVTQSPTHLIKTRGQQVTLRCSSQSGHNTVSWYQQALGQGPQFIFQYYREEENGRGNFPPRFSGLQFPNYSSELNVNALELDDSALYLCASSRGNTEAFFGQGTRLTVV.

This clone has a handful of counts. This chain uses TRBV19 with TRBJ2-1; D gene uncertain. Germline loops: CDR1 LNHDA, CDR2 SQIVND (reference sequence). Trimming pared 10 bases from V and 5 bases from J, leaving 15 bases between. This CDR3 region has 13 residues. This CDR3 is CATEAAENNEQFF. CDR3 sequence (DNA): TGTGCCACCGAGGCGGCGGAGAACAATGAGCAGTTCTTC.

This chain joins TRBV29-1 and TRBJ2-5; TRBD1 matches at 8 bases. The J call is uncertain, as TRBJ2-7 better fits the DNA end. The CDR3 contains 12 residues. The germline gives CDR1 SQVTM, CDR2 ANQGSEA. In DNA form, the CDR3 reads TGCAGCGTTGATGGGACAGGCTACGAGCAGTACTTC. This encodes CSVDGTGYEQYF.

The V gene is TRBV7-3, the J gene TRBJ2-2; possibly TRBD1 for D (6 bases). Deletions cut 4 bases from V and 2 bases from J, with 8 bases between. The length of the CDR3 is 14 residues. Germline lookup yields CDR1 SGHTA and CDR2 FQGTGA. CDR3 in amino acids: CASSYRVNTGELFF. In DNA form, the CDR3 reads TGTGCCAGCAGCTACAGGGTTAACACCGGGGAGCTGTTTTTT.

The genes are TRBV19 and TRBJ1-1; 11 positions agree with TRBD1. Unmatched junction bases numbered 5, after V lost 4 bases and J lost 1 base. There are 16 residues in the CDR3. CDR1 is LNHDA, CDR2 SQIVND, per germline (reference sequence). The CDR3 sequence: CASSSRTGGRNTEAFF. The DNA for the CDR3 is TGTGCCAGTAGTAGTCGGACAGGGGGCCGGAACACTGAAGCTTTCTTT.

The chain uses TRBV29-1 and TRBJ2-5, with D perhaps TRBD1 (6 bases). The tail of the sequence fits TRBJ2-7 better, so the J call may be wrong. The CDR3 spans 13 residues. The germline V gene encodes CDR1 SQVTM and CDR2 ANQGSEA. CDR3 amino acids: CSVRSGDRYEQYF. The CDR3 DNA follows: TGCAGCGTTCGATCAGGGGATCGGTACGAGCAGTACTTC.

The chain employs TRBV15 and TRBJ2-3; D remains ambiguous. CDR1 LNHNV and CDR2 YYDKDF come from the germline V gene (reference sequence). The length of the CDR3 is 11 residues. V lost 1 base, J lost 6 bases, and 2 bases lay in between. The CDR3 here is CATSRADTQYF. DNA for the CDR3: TGTGCCACCAGCAGAGCGGATACGCAGTATTTT.

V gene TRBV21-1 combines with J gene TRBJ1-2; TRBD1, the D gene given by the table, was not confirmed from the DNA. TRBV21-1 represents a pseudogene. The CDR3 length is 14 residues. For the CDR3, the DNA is TGTGCCAGCAGCGCCACAGGGTTTCCTCTTGGCTACACCTTC. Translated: CASSATGFPLGYTF.

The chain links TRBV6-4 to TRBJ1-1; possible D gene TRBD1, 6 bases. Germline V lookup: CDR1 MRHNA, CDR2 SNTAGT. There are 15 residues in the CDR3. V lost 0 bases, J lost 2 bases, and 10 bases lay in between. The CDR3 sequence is CASSDSRGKNTEAFF. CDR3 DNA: TGTGCCAGCAGTGACTCGAGGGGGAAAAACACTGAAGCTTTCTTT.